The 30 T cell receptor beta chains below were found in one sample sequenced in a study of siplizumab effects on memory and regulatory T cells. Here immunoSEQ multiplex PCR was the method, and the copy in TCRdb shows in-frame clones only, minus some. The sample lists 56,000 or so clones, around 98% seen once, with 0.9% to 1.2% in the top ten. The sample consisted of naive CD8+ T cells sorted from blood. The receptors were sampled from a human donor in good health.

The CDR3 protein is CASSLSNGGLQPQHF. In DNA form, the CDR3 reads TGTGCCAGCAGTTTATCGAATGGCGGCCTACAGCCCCAGCATTTT. V is TRBV27 and J is TRBJ1-5; D not certain. With 0 bases removed from V and 7 bases from J, the gap between germline ends came to 13 bases. CDR1 and CDR2 (germline): MNHEY, SMNVEV (reference sequence). The CDR3 is 15 amino acids.

The chain joins TRBV6-5 to TRBJ2-1, with D maybe TRBD2 (5 bases). The V gene lost 4 bases and the J gene lost 8 bases, with 15 bases spanning the gap. The CDR3 consists of 14 residues. Looked up from germline, CDR1 is MNHEY and CDR2 is SVGAGI. The DNA of the CDR3 is TGTGCCAGCAGTTCCACCCATCTAGCTGATGAGCAGTTCTTC. It specifies CASSSTHLADEQFF.

The CDR3 DNA reads TGTGCCAGCAGTCCCCAGGAGGGACACAATGAGCAGTTCTTC. Translating it yields CASSPQEGHNEQFF. The genes are TRBV6-6 and TRBJ2-1, with D tentatively TRBD2 (6 bases). This CDR3 is 14 amino acids long. The V and J ends lost 5 bases and 5 bases respectively, with 13 bases between them. Germline-derived CDR1 and CDR2 are MNHNY and SVGAGI (reference sequence).

This chain joins TRBV4-2 and TRBJ1-5; D is possibly TRBD1 (5 bases). V gave up 0 bases and J gave up 5 bases, with 11 bases separating them. Germline lookup yields CDR1 LGHNA and CDR2 YNFKEQ. The CDR3 runs to 15 residues. The CDR3 region has the DNA TGTGCCAGCAGCCAAGAGGGCAGGGAGGATCAGCCCCAGCATTTT. Protein product: CASSQEGREDQPQHF.

The rearrangement joins TRBV5-1 to TRBJ1-5; D is ambiguous. The V gene's germline CDR1 is SGHRS and CDR2 YFSETQ. CDR3 length: 13 amino acids. V was shortened by 0 bases and J by 0 bases, with 1 base between the two germline ends. CDR3 protein: CASSLVSNQPQHF. The CDR3 DNA follows: TGCGCCAGCAGCTTGGTTAGCAATCAGCCCCAGCATTTT.

The genes are TRBV27 and TRBJ2-3, with 11 bases that match TRBD2. The CDR3 spans 15 residues. After removal of 3 bases from V and 6 bases from J, the junction contained 5 bases not matched to a gene. Germline V gives CDR1 MNHEY, CDR2 SMNVEV (reference sequence). The CDR3 sequence: CASSFSGRATDTQYF. The CDR3, as DNA: TGTGCCAGCAGTTTTAGCGGGAGGGCCACCGATACGCAGTATTTT.

The rearrangement links TRBV29-1 to TRBJ2-1; possibly TRBD2 for D (5 bases). CDR1 and CDR2 from the germline V gene are SQVTM and ANQGSEA. There are 11 residues in the CDR3. The germline V and J ends were trimmed by 7 bases and 12 bases, with 16 bases remaining between them. CDR3 nucleotides: TGCAGCGGGACCAATGGACTGGGGCAGTTCTTC. The encoded protein is CSGTNGLGQFF.

The chain carries TRBV19 and TRBJ2-5; the D gene is possibly TRBD2 (5 bases). This CDR3 region has 13 residues. The germline V and J ends were trimmed by 6 bases and 7 bases, with 15 bases remaining between them. Germline assignment: CDR1 LNHDA and CDR2 SQIVND (reference sequence). The CDR3 sequence: CASSIGELGTQYF. DNA of the CDR3: TGTGCCAGTAGCATCGGGGAGTTGGGGACCCAGTACTTC.

The DNA of the CDR3 is TGTGCCAGCAGCCCCCCGTTAGACAGTCCCACCGGGGAGCTGTTTTTT. Residues: CASSPPLDSPTGELFF. The chain couples TRBV7-9 to TRBJ2-2; a weak D match, TRBD1 (5 bases). V was shortened by 5 bases and J by 4 bases, with 17 bases between the two germline ends. The germline gives CDR1 SEHNR, CDR2 FQNEAQ (reference sequence). The CDR3 has 16 residues.

V usage is TRBV7-9 and J usage is TRBJ2-1; TRBD2 matches at 10 bases. The CDR3 covers 12 residues. Germline trimming cut 5 bases from V and 14 bases from J; bases unmatched to any gene: 6. The germline V gene has CDR1 SEHNR and CDR2 FQNEAQ (reference sequence). The CDR3 DNA sequence: TGTGCCAGCAGCCTTAGCGGGAGGAAGGAGTTCTTC. Amino acid sequence: CASSLSGRKEFF.

The chain carries TRBV15 and TRBJ2-3; D is unresolved. V lost 0 bases and J 3 bases, leaving 4 bases between the germline ends. CDR3 size: 13 residues. CDR1 and CDR2 (germline): LNHNV, YYDKDF (reference sequence). The CDR3 region is CATSRDGTDTQYF. Written as DNA, the CDR3 is TGTGCCACCAGCAGAGATGGGACAGATACGCAGTATTTT.

The chain carries TRBV5-1 and TRBJ2-7, with D unresolved. The CDR3 length is 14 residues. V lost 4 bases, J lost 4 bases, and 15 bases lay in between. From germline, CDR1 is SGHRS and CDR2 YFSETQ. The CDR3 loop reads CASSPSPAKYEQYF. The CDR3 DNA reads TGCGCCAGCAGCCCTTCGCCAGCTAAATACGAGCAGTACTTC.

The V call is TRBV16, the J call TRBJ1-1, with D hard to call. Trimming cost V 4 bases and J 1 base, with 13 bases left between them. Germline CDR1 is KGHSY and CDR2 is FQNENV. The CDR3 sequence is 15 residues long. In DNA form, the CDR3 reads TGTGCCAGCAGCCTTAAACCCCGGGAGAACACTGAAGCTTTCTTT. Its translation is CASSLKPRENTEAFF.

This chain joins TRBV27 and TRBJ2-3; 8 nucleotides line up with TRBD2. The germline V gene has CDR1 MNHEY and CDR2 SMNVEV (reference sequence). V trimming: 6 bases; J trimming: 4 bases; junction bases outside the gene matches: 6. The CDR3 has 14 residues. CDR3: CASRSGSSADTQYF. CDR3 in DNA: TGTGCCAGCAGGAGCGGGAGCTCCGCAGATACGCAGTATTTT.

J is TRBJ2-2 and V is TRBV7-9, with D unresolved. Trimming cost V 1 base and J 1 base, with 7 bases left between them. The CDR3 covers 15 residues. CDR1 SEHNR and CDR2 FQNEAQ come from the germline V gene (reference sequence). In nucleotides, the CDR3 is TGTGCCAGCAGCTTAGAGAACGTGAACACCGGGGAGCTGTTTTTT. Its protein is CASSLENVNTGELFF.

The chain joins TRBV6-6 to TRBJ2-3, with D maybe TRBD1 (5 bases). The CDR3 sequence is 15 residues long. Germline loops: CDR1 MNHNY, CDR2 SVGAGI (reference sequence). Trimming left V 0 bases short and J 1 base short, with 8 bases between. The CDR3 reads CASSYSIGGTDTQYF. DNA for the CDR3: TGTGCCAGCAGTTACTCGATAGGGGGCACAGATACGCAGTATTTT.

The genes are TRBV5-6 and TRBJ2-2; 12 positions agree with TRBD2. This CDR3 is built from 16 residues. Germline V lookup: CDR1 SGHDT, CDR2 YYEEEE. V gave up 4 bases and J gave up 6 bases; unmatched junction bases: 7. In DNA form, the CDR3 reads TGTGCCAGCAGCCCGGGACTAGCGGGCTTAGCCGGGGAGCTGTTTTTT. Protein sequence: CASSPGLAGLAGELFF.

CDR3 region: CASSFKPQHYEQYF. DNA of the CDR3: TGTGCCAGCAGCTTTAAACCGCAGCACTACGAGCAGTACTTC. This chain connects TRBV11-3 to TRBJ2-7, with no clear D. In germline, CDR1 is SGHNT, CDR2 YENEEA. V was shortened by 3 bases and J by 3 bases, with 12 bases between the two germline ends. CDR3 length equals 14 residues. Full variable domain (outside the CDR3, taken from reference TRBV11-3 and TRBJ2-7): EAGVVQSPRYKIIEKKQPVAFWCNPISGHNTLYWYLQNLGQGPELLIRYENEEAVDDSQLPKDRFSAERLKGVDSTLKIQPAELGDSAVYLCASSFKPQHYEQYFGPGTRLTVT.

The rearrangement links TRBV6-1 to TRBJ2-4; D is unresolved. V lost 5 bases and J lost 0, with 8 bases in between. This CDR3 is built from 14 residues. Germline CDR1 and CDR2: MNHNS and SASEGT. The chain's CDR3 is CASSPLGAKNIQYF. The CDR3 nucleotides are TGTGCCAGCAGTCCCTTGGGAGCCAAAAACATTCAGTACTTC.

The chain employs TRBV4-3 and TRBJ2-1, with 13 bases matching TRBD2. Germline V gives CDR1 LGHNA, CDR2 YSLEER. The CDR3 extends over 17 amino acids. The J segment lost 9 bases and the V segment lost 0 bases, leaving 8 bases of the junction unmatched. The CDR3 coding sequence is TGCGCCAGCAGCCAAGATATAGGGACTAGCGGGGCCGCTGAGCAGTTCTTC. This codes for CASSQDIGTSGAAEQFF.

The chain carries TRBV7-9 and TRBJ2-1; TRBD1 agrees at 10 bases. The CDR3 totals 15 residues. Germline V gene sequence: CDR1 SEHNR, CDR2 FQNEAQ (reference sequence). The ends lost 4 bases at V and 8 bases at J; junction bases unmatched: 8. CDR3 residues: CASSSPGQGIHEQFF. The CDR3, as DNA: TGTGCCAGCAGCTCCCCGGGACAGGGGATCCATGAGCAGTTCTTC. Using reference TRBV7-9 and TRBJ2-1 for the parts outside the CDR3, the full variable domain is DTGVSQNPRHKITKRGQNVTFRCDPISEHNRLYWYRQTLGQGPEFLTYFQNEAQLEKSRLLSDRFSAERPKGSFSTLEIQRTEQGDSAMYLCASSSPGQGIHEQFFGPGTRLTVL.

The chain employs TRBV5-1 and TRBJ2-3; the D gene could be TRBD1 or TRBD2 (5 bases each). CDR3 length: 14 amino acids. The germline V gene has CDR1 SGHRS and CDR2 YFSETQ. V dropped 3 bases and J dropped 1 base, with 9 bases sitting between them. CDR3 region: CASSSGPRTDTQYF. CDR3 DNA sequence: TGCGCCAGCAGCTCGGGACCCCGCACAGATACGCAGTATTTT.

CDR3 DNA sequence: TGCAGCGTTGTAAGGCTTACATACAATGAGCAGTTCTTC. Translation gives CSVVRLTYNEQFF. This chain uses TRBV29-1 with TRBJ2-1; the D is unclear. The CDR3 is 13 residues long. CDR1 is SQVTM and CDR2 is ANQGSEA in the germline V gene. Trimming cost V 4 bases and J 4 bases, with 11 bases left between them.

The chain couples TRBV7-6 to TRBJ2-2, with D maybe TRBD1 (6 bases). Germline lookup yields CDR1 SGHVS and CDR2 FNYEAQ. The CDR3 loop spans 15 amino acids. V gave up 3 bases and J gave up 7 bases, with 15 bases separating them. CDR3 in DNA: TGTGCCAGCAGCTTTTTAGGGGGATTAGGCGGGGAGCTGTTTTTT. Its translation: CASSFLGGLGGELFF. Drawing the rest from reference TRBV7-6 and TRBJ2-2, the complete variable domain is GAGVSQSPRYKVTKRGQDVALRCDPISGHVSLYWYRQALGQGPEFLTYFNYEAQQDKSGLPNDRFSAERPEGSISTLTIQRTEQRDSAMYRCASSFLGGLGGELFFGEGSRLTVL.

The chain recombines TRBV15 with TRBJ2-5; possible D gene TRBD1, 5 bases. CDR3 size: 13 residues. V was shortened by 9 bases and J by 7 bases, with 18 bases between the two germline ends. Germline V gene data show CDR1 as LNHNV and CDR2 as YYDKDF (reference sequence). CDR3 sequence reads: CATTAVPPGTQYF. As DNA, the CDR3 is TGTGCCACGACAGCTGTCCCCCCTGGGACCCAGTACTTC.

The chain uses TRBV5-4 and TRBJ2-1; D might be TRBD2 (6 bases). The CDR3 contains 12 residues. The V and J ends lost 4 bases and 10 bases respectively, with 12 bases between them. Per germline, CDR1 SGHNT and CDR2 YYREEE (reference sequence). The DNA of the CDR3 is TGTGCCAGCAGCCCGACTAGTGACGAGCAGTTCTTC. Translated, it gives CASSPTSDEQFF. Full variable domain (outside the CDR3, taken from reference TRBV5-4 and TRBJ2-1): ETGVTQSPTHLIKTRGQQVTLRCSSQSGHNTVSWYQQALGQGPQFIFQYYREEENGRGNFPPRFSGLQFPNYSSELNVNALELDDSALYLCASSPTSDEQFFGPGTRLTVL.

The chain has TRBV9 and TRBJ2-1; weak D call: TRBD1 (6 bases). V dropped 1 base and J dropped 6 bases, with 23 bases sitting between them. The CDR3 is 18 residues long. Per the germline V gene, CDR1 is SGDLS and CDR2 is YYNGEE. This CDR3 reads CASSVNSQGQGNPNEQFF. Written as DNA, the CDR3 is TGTGCCAGCAGCGTAAACTCTCAGGGGCAGGGAAACCCCAATGAGCAGTTCTTC. Together with reference TRBV9 and TRBJ2-1, the CDR3 gives the full variable domain: DSGVTQTPKHLITATGQRVTLRCSPRSGDLSVYWYQQSLDQGLQFLIQYYNGEERAKGNILERFSAQQFPDLHSELNLSSLELGDSALYFCASSVNSQGQGNPNEQFFGPGTRLTVL.

The chain couples TRBV7-9 to TRBJ2-1, with a tentative D call TRBD2 (6 bases). The CDR3 extends over 15 amino acids. Germline CDR1 SEHNR, CDR2 FQNEAQ (reference sequence). Trimming removed 1 base at V and 4 bases at J, with 11 bases between. CDR3 protein: CASSLVGGGYNEQFF. The CDR3 DNA sequence: TGTGCCAGCAGCTTAGTGGGCGGAGGGTACAATGAGCAGTTCTTC. The full variable domain, completed using reference TRBV7-9 and TRBJ2-1, is DTGVSQNPRHKITKRGQNVTFRCDPISEHNRLYWYRQTLGQGPEFLTYFQNEAQLEKSRLLSDRFSAERPKGSFSTLEIQRTEQGDSAMYLCASSLVGGGYNEQFFGPGTRLTVL.

A single count supports this clone. The rearrangement links TRBV2 to TRBJ1-2; D is perhaps TRBD1 (6 bases). Trimming took off 4 bases at V and 8 bases at J, with 8 bases between the two ends. Germline CDR1 is SNHLY and CDR2 is FYNNEI. CDR3 length equals 11 residues. CDR3: CASSGGLGYTF. As DNA, the CDR3 is TGTGCCAGCAGTGGGGGGCTCGGCTACACCTTC.

The CDR3 DNA is TGTGCCAGCAGTTACCACAGCTCCCAAGAGACCCAGTACTTC. Amino acids: CASSYHSSQETQYF. This chain uses TRBV6-6 with TRBJ2-5; no clear D. The length of the CDR3 is 14 residues. V was clipped by 2 bases and J by 1 base, with 8 bases between them. Germline V lookup: CDR1 MNHNY, CDR2 SVGAGI (reference sequence).